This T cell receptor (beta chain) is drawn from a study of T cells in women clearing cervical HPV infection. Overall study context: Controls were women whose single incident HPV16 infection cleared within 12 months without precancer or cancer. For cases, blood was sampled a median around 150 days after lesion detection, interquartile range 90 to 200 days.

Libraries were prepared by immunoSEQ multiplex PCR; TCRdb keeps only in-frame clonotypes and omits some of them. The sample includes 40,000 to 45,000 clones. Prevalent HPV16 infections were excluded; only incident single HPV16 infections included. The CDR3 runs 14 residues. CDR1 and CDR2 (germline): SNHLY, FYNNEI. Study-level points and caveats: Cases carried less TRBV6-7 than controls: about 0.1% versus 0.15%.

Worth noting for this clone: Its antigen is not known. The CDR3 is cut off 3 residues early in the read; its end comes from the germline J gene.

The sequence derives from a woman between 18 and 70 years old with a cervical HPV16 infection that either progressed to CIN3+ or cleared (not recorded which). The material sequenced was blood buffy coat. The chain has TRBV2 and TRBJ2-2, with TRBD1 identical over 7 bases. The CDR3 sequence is CASSGDSRNEKLFF. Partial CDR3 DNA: TGTGCCAGCAGTGGGGACAGTCGGAATGAAAAG.